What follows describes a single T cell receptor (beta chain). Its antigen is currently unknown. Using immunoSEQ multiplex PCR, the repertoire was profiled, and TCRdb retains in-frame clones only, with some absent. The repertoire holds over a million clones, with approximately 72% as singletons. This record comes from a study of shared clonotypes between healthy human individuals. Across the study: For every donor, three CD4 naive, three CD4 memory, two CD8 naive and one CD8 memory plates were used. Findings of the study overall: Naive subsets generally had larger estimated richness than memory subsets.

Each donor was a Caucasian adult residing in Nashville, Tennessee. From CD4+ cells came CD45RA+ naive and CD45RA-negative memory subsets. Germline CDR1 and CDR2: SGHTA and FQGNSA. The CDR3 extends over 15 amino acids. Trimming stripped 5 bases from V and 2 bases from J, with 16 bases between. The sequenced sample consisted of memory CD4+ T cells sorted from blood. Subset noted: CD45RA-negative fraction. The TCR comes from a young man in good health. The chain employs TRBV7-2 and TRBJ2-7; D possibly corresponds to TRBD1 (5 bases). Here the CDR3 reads CASSLQAWEAYEQYF. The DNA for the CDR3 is TGTGCCAGCAGCCTACAGGCCTGGGAAGCCTACGAGCAGTACTTC.